This T cell receptor beta chain was captured in a study of identical twins. One entry per CDR3 protein, called by TCRdb with MiXCR from the 5' RACE reads. The data hold 700,000 or so distinct CDR3 sequences, with about 9.4% observed a single time. Looked up from germline, CDR1 is SGHRS and CDR2 is YFSETQ. V gave up 6 bases and J gave up 0 bases, with 17 bases separating them. CDR3 length equals 16 residues. The same data also contributed to another study, on yellow fever vaccine responses in identical twins.

The sample comprised PBMCs. This receptor was obtained from a woman aged 18 to 35 in good health. This chain uses TRBV5-1 with TRBJ2-3; D gene ambiguous. The CDR3 nucleotides read TGCGCCAGCACCCTAGATGGCGGTTTTAGCACAGATACGCAGTATTTT. As protein: CASTLDGGFSTDTQYF.